Listed below are T cell receptor beta chains from one sample, sequenced in a study of T cell clonotyping in hematopoietic cell transplantation. Assay used: immunoSEQ multiplex PCR; TCRdb lists only in-frame clones, some missing. This table holds approximately 70,000 clones, around 94% found once. Source material: peripheral blood mononuclear cells. All receptors derive from a man in his forties or fifties in good health. Some clones in this sample may be carry-over from other donors' samples. Both conserved end residues are part of each CDR3. The D gene is left open where the match is weak. Size values are once, few and many counts, or a class for expanded clones, and some rows have none.

-	TRBJ1-4	-	TRBV28	TGTGCCAGCAGTTTATCGACGGGGAGGATGGGGAATGAAAAACTGTTTTTT	CASSLSTGRMGNEKLFF
-	TRBJ2-6	-	TRBV28	TGTGCCAGCAGGATCAGGAACTCTGGGGCCAACGTCCTGACTTTC	CASRIRNSGANVLTF
-	TRBJ1-5	-	TRBV28	TGTGCCACGACAGGTAGCAATCAGCCCCAGCATTTT	CATTGSNQPQHF
-	TRBJ1-1	-	TRBV6-4	TGTGCCAGCAGTCCACAGGGAATCACTGAAGCTTTCTTT	CASSPQGITEAFF
-	TRBJ1-1	-	TRBV5-6	TGTGCCAGCAGCTTGTGGGCGAACACTGAAGCTTTCTTT	CASSLWANTEAFF
-	TRBJ1-4	-	TRBV14	TGTGCCAGCAGCCAAGAATTGCCTCGGGATCCGGCTAATGAAAAACTGTTTTTT	CASSQELPRDPANEKLFF
-	TRBJ1-6	-	TRBV28	TGTGCCAGCAGGCCGAGTGGGGGCGGGAATTCACCCCTCCACTTT	CASRPSGGGNSPLHF
TRBD2	TRBJ2-2	few	TRBV15	TGTGCCACCAGCAGAGATCCGGGGGGCACCGGGGAGCTGTTTTTT	CATSRDPGGTGELFF
TRBD1	TRBJ2-2	-	TRBV6-6	TGTGCCAGCAGTTACGGGCAGGGGGCGCCCGGGGAGCTGTTTTTT	CASSYGQGAPGELFF
TRBD1	TRBJ2-5	-	TRBV29-1	TGCAGCGTTCTTCCACTGACAGGGCGGCAAGAGACCCAGTACTTC	CSVLPLTGRQETQYF
-	TRBJ2-7	-	TRBV7-2	TGTGCCAGCAGCTTAACAGGGAGTTTGGATGAGCAGTACTTC	CASSLTGSLDEQYF
-	TRBJ1-1	-	TRBV30	TGTGCCTGGAGTGTGCTGACCGACACTGAAGCTTTCTTT	CAWSVLTDTEAFF
-	TRBJ2-2	-	TRBV30	TGTGCCTGGAGTAACTCCGGGGAGCTGTTTTTT	CAWSNSGELFF
TRBD2	TRBJ2-1	once	TRBV9	TGTGCCAGCAGCGTTAGCGGGAGCCCCAACAATGAGCAGTTCTTC	CASSVSGSPNNEQFF
-	TRBJ2-2	-	TRBV7-2	TGTGCCAGCAGCTTAGCCGGGGGGAACACCGGGGAGCTGTTTTTT	CASSLAGGNTGELFF
-	TRBJ1-5	-	TRBV11-2	TGTGCCAGCAGCTATACAGGGAACCAGCCCCAGCATTTT	CASSYTGNQPQHF
-	TRBJ1-1	-	TRBV28	TGTGCCAGCAGACCCGACGAATTGAACACTGAAGCTTTCTTT	CASRPDELNTEAFF
-	TRBJ2-7	-	TRBV4-3	TGCGCCAGCAGCCAAGCCTGGCCACCTCCAGGCTACGAGCAGTACTTC	CASSQAWPPPGYEQYF
-	TRBJ2-7	-	TRBV5-8	TGTGCCAGCAACACGGGTGTGTCCTACGAGCAGTACTTC	CASNTGVSYEQYF
-	TRBJ2-2	-	TRBV6-1	TGTGCCAGCACCCAGACAGGGAACACCGGGGAGCTGTTTTTT	CASTQTGNTGELFF
-	TRBJ2-2	-	TRBV2	TGTGCCAGCAGTGTGCGTACCGGGGAGCTGTTTTTT	CASSVRTGELFF
-	TRBJ2-3	-	TRBV11-2	TGTGCCAGCAGTCCGGGTCCCAACACAGATACGCAGTATTTT	CASSPGPNTDTQYF
-	TRBJ2-1	-	TRBV20-1	TGCAGTGCCTCTAGCACAGGCGAGCAGTTCTTC	CSASSTGEQFF
TRBD2	TRBJ2-3	-	TRBV25-1	TGTGCCAGCAGTATAATCCATGGACTAGCGGGACAAGATACGCAGTATTTT	CASSIIHGLAGQDTQYF
-	TRBJ1-2	-	TRBV30	TGTGCCTGGAGTGCCTCTCGGAAAAACTATGGCTACACCTTC	CAWSASRKNYGYTF
-	TRBJ1-5	-	TRBV4-1	TGCGCCAGCAGCCAAGTGAAGACGGACTATCAGCCCCAGCATTTT	CASSQVKTDYQPQHF
TRBD1	TRBJ2-2	-	TRBV5-3	TGTGCCAGAAGCACGACAGGGGTTTCGAACACCGGGGAGCTGTTTTTT	CARSTTGVSNTGELFF
TRBD1	TRBJ1-2	-	TRBV5-6	TGTGCCAGCTCGGGACAGGGTTATGGCTACACCTTC	CASSGQGYGYTF
TRBD1	TRBJ1-6	-	TRBV9	TGTGCCAGCAGCCTCGGACGCCCGAGGGGGCAAAATTCACCCCTCCACTTT	CASSLGRPRGQNSPLHF
-	TRBJ2-7	-	TRBV28	TGTGCCAGCACAACGGTGACCTCCTACGAGCAGTACTTC	CASTTVTSYEQYF
TRBD2	TRBJ2-3	-	TRBV5-1	TGCGCCAGCAGCTTGGGCGGGAGGACAGATACGCAGTATTTT	CASSLGGRTDTQYF
TRBD1	TRBJ2-2	-	TRBV2	TGTGCCAGCAGTGGAGACAGGGTCGAAGCCGGGGAGCTGTTTTTT	CASSGDRVEAGELFF
TRBD1	TRBJ2-7	few	TRBV11-2	TGTGCCAGCAGCACCATCCGGGACAGGGGGGGAAAGCAGTACTTC	CASSTIRDRGGKQYF
TRBD1	TRBJ1-2	-	TRBV6-5	TGTGCCAGCAGTTACTCAGGCAGGGGGCCCCGTGGCTACACCTTC	CASSYSGRGPRGYTF
-	TRBJ2-7	-	TRBV28	TGTGCCAGCACGTCCCGGCCTAGCCTCTCCTACGAGCAGTACTTC	CASTSRPSLSYEQYF
-	TRBJ2-7	-	TRBV6-6	TGTGCCAGCAGTTTAGGAGAGTCCTACGAGCAGTACTTC	CASSLGESYEQYF
-	TRBJ2-6	-	TRBV6-6	TGTGCCAGCACCTTAAAAACCGACGTCCTGACTTTC	CASTLKTDVLTF
-	TRBJ2-7	-	TRBV27	TGTGCCAGCAGTCGAACAGGGAATAACGGCGAGCAGTACTTC	CASSRTGNNGEQYF
-	TRBJ1-2	-	TRBV7-2	TGTGCCAGCAGCCCCCGGGACACTCGCCCGCATGGCTACACCTTC	CASSPRDTRPHGYTF
-	TRBJ1-1	-	TRBV6-5	TGTGCCAGCAGTTACTCAGGGAAGGGCACTGAAGCTTTCTTT	CASSYSGKGTEAFF
-	TRBJ2-3	-	TRBV28	TGTGCCAGCAGTTCCCCAGGCGGCACAGATACGCAGTATTTT	CASSSPGGTDTQYF
TRBD1	TRBJ1-6	-	TRBV5-1	TGCGCCAGCAGCCTGAAGGACAGGGAAGATTCACCCCTCCACTTT	CASSLKDREDSPLHF
-	TRBJ1-2	-	TRBV5-1	TGCGCCAGCAGCTTCGCGGCAGAAAACTATGGCTACACCTTC	CASSFAAENYGYTF
-	TRBJ1-1	-	TRBV7-6	TGTGCCAGCAGCTTTAAGTCGGACACAGAAGCTTTCTTT	CASSFKSDTEAFF
-	TRBJ1-2	once	TRBV5-1	TGCGCCAGCAGCTTGGACATTTCTAACTATGGCTACACCTTC	CASSLDISNYGYTF
TRBD1	TRBJ1-5	-	TRBV5-6	TGTGCCAGCAGCCTCCTCGCGTTAGGGACAGGCCTCAATCAGCCCCAGCATTTT	CASSLLALGTGLNQPQHF
-	TRBJ2-1	-	TRBV9	TGTGCCAGCAGCGTAGGGGGGAAAATGACCCCCTCCTACAATGAGCAGTTCTTC	CASSVGGKMTPSYNEQFF
TRBD1	TRBJ2-7	-	TRBV5-1	TGCGCCAGCAGCTTGGCCGGGACAGGGGTCGAGCAGTACTTC	CASSLAGTGVEQYF
-	TRBJ1-1	-	TRBV7-8	TGTGCCAGCAGCTTAGTGGGGGGGGGCTTGAACACTGAAGCTTTCTTT	CASSLVGGGLNTEAFF
TRBD1	TRBJ2-4	-	TRBV10-3	TGTGCCACTTTACCGGGACAGGGTAATTCAAACATTCAGTACTTC	CATLPGQGNSNIQYF
-	TRBJ2-5	-	TRBV28	TGTGCCAGCAGTGTCGGGACACCACAAGAGACCCAGTACTTC	CASSVGTPQETQYF
-	TRBJ1-1	-	TRBV19	TGTGCCAGTAGCGCCTTTGGGGGAGTGGATAACACTGAAGCTTTCTTT	CASSAFGGVDNTEAFF
TRBD1	TRBJ1-1	-	TRBV27	TGTGCCAGCAGCCCCGGGACAGCGAACACTGAAGCTTTCTTT	CASSPGTANTEAFF
-	TRBJ1-1	-	TRBV27	TGTGCCAGCAGTTTAGGGGGGATTACTGAAGCTTTCTTT	CASSLGGITEAFF